This passage covers 4 T cell receptor beta chains from one sample sequenced in a study of blood T cells in healthy people across ages. Primed by a sample-barcoded 5' primer and a J-beta primer mix, a second PCR proceeded for 7 to 11 cycles. Each CDR3 protein is one row after TCRdb ran MiXCR on the 5' RACE reads. Among about 750,000 distinct CDR3 sequences listed, about 53% were seen once. Sequenced input: blood. The receptor set was obtained from a man at least 80 years old in good health.

A few counts support this clonotype. This chain links TRBV7-2 with TRBJ1-6; 7 nucleotides align to TRBD1. Trimming cost V 3 bases and J 5 bases; bases outside gene matches: 1. Per the germline V gene, CDR1 is SGHTA and CDR2 is FQGNSA. The CDR3 spans 14 residues. Here the CDR3 DNA reads TGTGCCAGCAGCTTCAGGGGGGATAATTCACCCCTCCACTTT. Translation: CASSFRGDNSPLHF.

CDR3 sequence (DNA): TGTGCCAGCAGTGAAAAGCAAGCAGGGCCCTCCGGCTCACCCCTCCACTTT. It encodes CASSEKQAGPSGSPLHF. The gene calls are TRBV6-1 and TRBJ1-6, with a possible D match to TRBD1 (5 bases). The CDR3 runs 17 residues. V was clipped by 2 bases and J by 10 bases, with 21 bases between them. The germline CDR1 and CDR2 sequences are MNHNS and SASEGT.

CDR3 sequence: CATSDYSLWAEQFF. For the CDR3, the DNA is TGTGCCACCAGTGACTACTCTCTCTGGGCTGAGCAGTTCTTC. The chain recombines TRBV24-1 with TRBJ2-1; no clear D. This CDR3 region has 14 residues. Germline lookup yields CDR1 KGHDR and CDR2 SFDVKD. V was cut by 4 bases and J by 9 bases, with 15 bases left in between.

This clonotype was observed a handful of times. The chain couples TRBV3-1 to TRBJ2-7; D unclear. The V gene's germline CDR1 is LGHDT and CDR2 YNNKEL (reference sequence). Trimming left V 2 bases short and J 0 bases short, with 11 bases between. This CDR3 contains 15 residues. CDR3 nucleotide sequence: TGTGCCAGCAGCCAAAGAATCCGATCCTCCTACGAGCAGTACTTC. Translating it yields CASSQRIRSSYEQYF.